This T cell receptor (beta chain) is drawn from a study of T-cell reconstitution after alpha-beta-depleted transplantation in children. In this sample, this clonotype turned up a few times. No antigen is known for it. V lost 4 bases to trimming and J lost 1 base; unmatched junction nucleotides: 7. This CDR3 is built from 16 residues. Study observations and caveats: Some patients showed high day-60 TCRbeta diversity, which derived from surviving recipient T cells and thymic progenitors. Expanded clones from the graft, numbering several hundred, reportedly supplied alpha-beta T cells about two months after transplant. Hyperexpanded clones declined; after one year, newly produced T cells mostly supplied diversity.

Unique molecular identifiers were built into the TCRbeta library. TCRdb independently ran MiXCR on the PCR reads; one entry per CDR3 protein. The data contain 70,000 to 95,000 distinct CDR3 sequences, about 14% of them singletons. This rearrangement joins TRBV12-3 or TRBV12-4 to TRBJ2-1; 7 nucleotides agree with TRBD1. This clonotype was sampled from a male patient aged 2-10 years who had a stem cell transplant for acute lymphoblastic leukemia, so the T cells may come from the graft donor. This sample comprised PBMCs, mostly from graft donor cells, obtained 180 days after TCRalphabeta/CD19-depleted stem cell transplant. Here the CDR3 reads CASSSRTGDSYNEQFF. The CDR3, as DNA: TGTGCCAGCAGTTCGCGGACAGGTGATTCCTACAATGAGCAGTTCTTC.